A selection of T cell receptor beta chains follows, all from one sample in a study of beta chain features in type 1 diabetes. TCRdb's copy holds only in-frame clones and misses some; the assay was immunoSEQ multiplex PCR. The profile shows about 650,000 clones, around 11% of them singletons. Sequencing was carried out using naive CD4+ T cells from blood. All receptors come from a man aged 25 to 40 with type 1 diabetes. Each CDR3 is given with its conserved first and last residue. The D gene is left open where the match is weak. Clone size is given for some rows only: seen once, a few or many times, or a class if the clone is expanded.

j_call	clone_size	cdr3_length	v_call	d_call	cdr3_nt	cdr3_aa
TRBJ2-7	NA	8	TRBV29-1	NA	TGCAGCGGAGGATGGCAGTACTTC	CSGGWQYF
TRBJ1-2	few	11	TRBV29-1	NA	TGCAGCGTTGTGCGGGGATATGGCTACACCTTC	CSVVRGYGYTF
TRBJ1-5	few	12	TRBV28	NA	TGTGCCAGCAGGACAGGCAATCAGCCCCAGCATTTT	CASRTGNQPQHF
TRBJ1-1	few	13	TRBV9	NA	TGTGCCAGCAGCGTGGGGCAGGGCACTGAAGCTTTCTTT	CASSVGQGTEAFF
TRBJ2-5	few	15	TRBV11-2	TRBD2	TGTGCCAGCACCATAGGTCTAGCGGGGGTTGAGACCCAGTACTTC	CASTIGLAGVETQYF
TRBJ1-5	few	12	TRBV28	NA	TGTGCCAGCAGTGGGCCCCATCAGCCCCAGCATTTT	CASSGPHQPQHF
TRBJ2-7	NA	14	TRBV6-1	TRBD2	TGTGCCCTCGCAAACGGCGGGGGGGTGCGGGAGCAGTACTTC	CALANGGGVREQYF
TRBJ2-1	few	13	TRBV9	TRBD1	TGTGCCAGCAGCGTAGGACAGGGAAATGAGCAGTTCTTC	CASSVGQGNEQFF
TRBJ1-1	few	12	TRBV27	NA	TGTGCCAGCAGACACCCGAACACTGAAGCTTTCTTT	CASRHPNTEAFF
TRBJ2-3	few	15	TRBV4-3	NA	TGCGCCAGCAGCCAAGCCCCGGACGTCACAGATACGCAGTATTTT	CASSQAPDVTDTQYF
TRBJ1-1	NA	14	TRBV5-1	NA	TGCGCCAGCACGTCCGGGACGGGGAACACTGAAGCTTTCTTT	CASTSGTGNTEAFF
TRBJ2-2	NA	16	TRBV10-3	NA	TGTGCCATCAGTGGGGCAGCCTCGGGGGCCACCGGGGAGCTGTTTTTT	CAISGAASGATGELFF
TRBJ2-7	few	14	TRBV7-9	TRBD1	TGTGCCAGCAGCTCCCGGGACAGGGGGTACGAGCAGTACTTC	CASSSRDRGYEQYF
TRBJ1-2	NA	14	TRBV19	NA	TGTGCCAGCCTTAACCTGGACAAGAACTATGGCTACACCTTC	CASLNLDKNYGYTF
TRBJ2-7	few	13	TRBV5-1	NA	TGCGCCAGCAGCTTGGGGACAACTCCCGAGCAGTACTTC	CASSLGTTPEQYF
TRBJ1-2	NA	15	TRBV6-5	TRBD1	TGTGCCAGCAGTAACGGACAGGCCCCAGATTATGGCTACACCTTC	CASSNGQAPDYGYTF
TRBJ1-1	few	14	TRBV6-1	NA	TGTGCCAGCAGTGATTCCTCAGCGAACACTGAAGCTTTCTTT	CASSDSSANTEAFF
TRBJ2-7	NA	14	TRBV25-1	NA	TGTGCCAGCAGTCGCGGCGATTTACCCTACGAGCAGTACTTC	CASSRGDLPYEQYF
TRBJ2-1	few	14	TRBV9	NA	TGTGCCAGCAGCGTATGGGGCAGGGTCGATGAGCAGTTCTTC	CASSVWGRVDEQFF
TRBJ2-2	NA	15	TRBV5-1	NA	TGCGCCAGCAGCCCTTTGTGGGCGCAGACCGGGGAGCTGTTTTTT	CASSPLWAQTGELFF
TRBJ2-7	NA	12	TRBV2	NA	TGTGCCAGCACTACAGGAAGCTACGAGCAGTACTTC	CASTTGSYEQYF
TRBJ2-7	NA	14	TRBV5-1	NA	TGCGCCAGCAGCTTGGGGTCAGGGTTCGACGAGCAGTACTTC	CASSLGSGFDEQYF
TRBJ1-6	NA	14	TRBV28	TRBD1	TGTGCCAGCAGTTTGGGACAGTATAATTCACCCCTCCACTTT	CASSLGQYNSPLHF
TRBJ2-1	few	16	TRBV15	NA	TGTGCCACCAGCAGAGATATGGTTAGCTCCTACAATGAGCAGTTCTTC	CATSRDMVSSYNEQFF
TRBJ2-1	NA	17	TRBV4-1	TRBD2	TGCGCCAGCAGCCCGACTAGCGGGGGGACGCTTTACAATGAGCAGTTCTTC	CASSPTSGGTLYNEQFF
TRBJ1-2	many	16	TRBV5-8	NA	TGTGCCAGCAGCTTGCCCGGACACCATCCCAACTATGGCTACACCTTC	CASSLPGHHPNYGYTF
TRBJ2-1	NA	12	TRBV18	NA	TGTGCCAGCTCACCACGGAACAATGAGCAGTTCTTC	CASSPRNNEQFF
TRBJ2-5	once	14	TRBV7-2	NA	TGTGCCAGCAGCTTATCTCCTGGTAGCGAGACCCAGTACTTC	CASSLSPGSETQYF
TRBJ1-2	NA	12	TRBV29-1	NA	TGCACCGTTACCGACAGAAGCTATGGCTACACCTTC	CTVTDRSYGYTF
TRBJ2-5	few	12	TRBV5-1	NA	TGCGCCAGCAGCTTAACAGAAGAGACCCAGTACTTC	CASSLTEETQYF
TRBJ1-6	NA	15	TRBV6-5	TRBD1	TGTGCCAGCAGACGTTTAAGGACAGGGGAATCACCCCTCCACTTT	CASRRLRTGESPLHF
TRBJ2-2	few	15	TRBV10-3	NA	TGTGCCATCAGTGAAGGGGGTACGAACACCGGGGAGCTGTTTTTT	CAISEGGTNTGELFF
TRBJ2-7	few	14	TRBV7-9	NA	TGTGCCAGCAGCTTAGACCAGGAGGTCTACGAGCAGTACTTC	CASSLDQEVYEQYF
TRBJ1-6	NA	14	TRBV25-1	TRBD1	TGTGCCAGCAGCGTCCAGGGGGCGGGTTCACCCCTCCACTTT	CASSVQGAGSPLHF
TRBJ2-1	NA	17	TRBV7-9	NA	TGTGCCAGCAGCTCGGGGGTGGGCGGTAGCTCCTACAATGAGCAGTTCTTC	CASSSGVGGSSYNEQFF
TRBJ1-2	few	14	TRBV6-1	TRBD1	TGTGCCAGCAGTGAACAGGGACAGTACTATGGCTACACCTTC	CASSEQGQYYGYTF
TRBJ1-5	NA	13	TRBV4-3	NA	TGCGCCAGCAGCCAAGACAGGAATCAGCCCCAGCATTTT	CASSQDRNQPQHF
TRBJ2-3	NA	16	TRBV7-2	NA	TGTGCCAGCAGCTTAAGGTCAGGGGCAGGCACAGATACGCAGTATTTT	CASSLRSGAGTDTQYF
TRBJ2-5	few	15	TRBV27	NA	TGTGCCAGCAGTCTAAACCGGGACTGGCAAGAGACCCAGTACTTC	CASSLNRDWQETQYF
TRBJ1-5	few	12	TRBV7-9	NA	TGTGCCAGCAGCGGAGAGGATCAGCCCCAGCATTTT	CASSGEDQPQHF
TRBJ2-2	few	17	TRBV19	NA	TGTGCCAGTAGTTATACACTAGGAAGTGAGAACACCGGGGAGCTGTTTTTT	CASSYTLGSENTGELFF